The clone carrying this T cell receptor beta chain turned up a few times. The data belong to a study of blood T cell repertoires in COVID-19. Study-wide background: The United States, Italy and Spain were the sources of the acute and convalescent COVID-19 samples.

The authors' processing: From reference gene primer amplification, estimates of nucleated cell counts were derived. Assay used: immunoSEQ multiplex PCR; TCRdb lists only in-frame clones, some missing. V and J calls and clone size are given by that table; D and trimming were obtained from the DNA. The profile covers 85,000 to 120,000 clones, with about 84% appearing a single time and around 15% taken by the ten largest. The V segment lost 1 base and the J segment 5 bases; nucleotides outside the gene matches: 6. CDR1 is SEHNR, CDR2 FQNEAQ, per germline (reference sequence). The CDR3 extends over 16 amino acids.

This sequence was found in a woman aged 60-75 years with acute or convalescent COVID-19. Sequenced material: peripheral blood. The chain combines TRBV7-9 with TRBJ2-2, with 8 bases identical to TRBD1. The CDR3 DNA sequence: TGTGCCAGCAGCTTAGAGGCAGGGGGCATAACCGGGGAGCTGTTTTTT. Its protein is CASSLEAGGITGELFF.